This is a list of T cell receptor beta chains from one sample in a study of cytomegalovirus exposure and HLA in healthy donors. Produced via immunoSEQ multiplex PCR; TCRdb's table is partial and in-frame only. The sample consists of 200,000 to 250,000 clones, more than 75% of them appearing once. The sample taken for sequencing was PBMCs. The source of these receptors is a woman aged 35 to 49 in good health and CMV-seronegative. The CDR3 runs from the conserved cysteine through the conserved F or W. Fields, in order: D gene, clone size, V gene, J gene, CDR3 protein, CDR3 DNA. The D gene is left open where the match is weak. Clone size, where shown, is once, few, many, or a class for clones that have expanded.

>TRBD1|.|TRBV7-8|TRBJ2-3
CASSLFLAAGGPDTQYF
TGTGCCAGCAGCTTATTTCTCGCGGCAGGGGGCCCAGATACGCAGTATTTT
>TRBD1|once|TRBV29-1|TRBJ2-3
CSALQGDLSSTDTQYF
TGCAGCGCTCTGCAGGGGGACCTTTCTAGCACAGATACGCAGTATTTT
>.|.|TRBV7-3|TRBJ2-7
CASSPHVGPASYYEQYF
TGTGCCAGCAGCCCCCACGTAGGGCCGGCTAGCTACTACGAGCAGTACTTC
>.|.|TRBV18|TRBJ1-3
CASSPSVSSGNTIYF
TGTGCCAGCTCACCGTCGGTGAGCTCTGGAAACACCATATATTTT
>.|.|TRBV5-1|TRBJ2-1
CASSLGDLPYNEQFF
TGCGCCAGCAGCTTGGGGGACTTGCCCTACAATGAGCAGTTCTTC
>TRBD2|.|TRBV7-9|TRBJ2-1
CASRHPRRGRADEQFF
TGTGCCAGCAGGCATCCCCGTCGCGGGAGGGCCGATGAGCAGTTCTTC
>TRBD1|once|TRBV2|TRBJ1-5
CAGTGGLGQPQHF
TGTGCCGGAACAGGGGGCTTGGGTCAGCCCCAGCATTTT
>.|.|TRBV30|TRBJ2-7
CAWARNSEQYF
TGTGCCTGGGCCCGCAACTCCGAGCAGTACTTC
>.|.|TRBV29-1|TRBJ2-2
CSVEQGGRELFF
TGCAGCGTTGAACAGGGAGGCCGGGAGCTGTTTTTT
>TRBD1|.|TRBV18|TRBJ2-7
CASSPGTGASYEQYF
TGTGCCAGCTCACCCGGAACAGGGGCGTCCTACGAGCAGTACTTC
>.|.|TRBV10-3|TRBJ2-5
CAISESGETQYF
TGTGCCATCAGTGAGTCCGGGGAGACCCAGTACTTC
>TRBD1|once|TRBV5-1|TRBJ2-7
CASSWTGTNYEQYF
TGCGCCAGCAGCTGGACAGGAACCAACTACGAGCAGTACTTC
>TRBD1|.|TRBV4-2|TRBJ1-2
CASSQDGTGGGYTF
TGTGCCAGCAGCCAAGATGGGACAGGGGGCGGCTACACCTTC
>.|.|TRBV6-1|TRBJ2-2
CASTGQPNDAGELFF
TGTGCCAGCACAGGCCAGCCTAATGACGCCGGGGAGCTGTTTTTT
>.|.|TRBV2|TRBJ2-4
CASSEGGQGRFREAKNIQYF
TGTGCCAGCAGTGAGGGCGGCCAGGGCCGATTTAGAGAAGCCAAAAACATTCAGTACTTC
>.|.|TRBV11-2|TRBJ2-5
CASSFSSRGETQYF
TGTGCCAGCAGCTTTAGCAGCAGGGGAGAGACCCAGTACTTC
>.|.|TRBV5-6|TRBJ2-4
CASSLRLQLAKNIQYF
TGTGCCAGCAGCTTGAGACTACAACTAGCCAAAAACATTCAGTACTTC
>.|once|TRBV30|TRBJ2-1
CAGNRGGYNEQFF
TGTGCCGGGAACAGGGGGGGGTACAATGAGCAGTTCTTC
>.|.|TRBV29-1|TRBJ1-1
CSVESDKYTEAFF
TGCAGCGTTGAATCTGACAAATACACTGAAGCTTTCTTT
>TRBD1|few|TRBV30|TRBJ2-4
CAWGGQGGIQYF
TGTGCCTGGGGAGGACAGGGGGGCATTCAGTACTTC
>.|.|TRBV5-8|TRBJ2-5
CASSLFSARRETQYF
TGTGCCAGCAGCTTGTTTTCCGCCCGGCGGGAGACCCAGTACTTC
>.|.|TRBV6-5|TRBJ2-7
CASSRGTTGLPQQYF
TGTGCCAGCAGTCGTGGGACAACCGGACTCCCACAGCAGTACTTC
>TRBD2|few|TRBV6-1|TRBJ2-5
CASSGGLYPRTQYF
TGTGCCAGCAGTGGGGGACTATATCCAAGGACCCAGTACTTC
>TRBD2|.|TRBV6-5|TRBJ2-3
CASSYTSGRAGYTQYF
TGTGCCAGCAGTTACACTAGCGGGAGGGCCGGATATACGCAGTATTTT
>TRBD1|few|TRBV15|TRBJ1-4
CATSRVRGQGGEKLFF
TGTGCCACCAGCAGAGTTAGGGGACAGGGAGGTGAAAAACTGTTTTTT
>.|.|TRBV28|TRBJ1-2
CASSFGGPGGYTF
TGTGCCAGCAGTTTCGGAGGGCCAGGAGGCTACACCTTC
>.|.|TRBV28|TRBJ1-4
CARLSGERREKLFF
TGTGCCAGGCTCTCAGGGGAGCGTCGTGAAAAACTGTTTTTT
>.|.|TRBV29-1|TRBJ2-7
CSAKGDSYEQYF
TGCAGCGCAAAGGGGGACTCCTACGAGCAGTACTTC
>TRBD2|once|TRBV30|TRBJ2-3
CAWSVTSGRDTQYF
TGTGCCTGGAGTGTGACTAGCGGGAGAGATACGCAGTATTTT
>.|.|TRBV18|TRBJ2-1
CASSPDGLAWNEQFF
TGTGCCAGCTCACCAGACGGCCTAGCTTGGAATGAGCAGTTCTTC
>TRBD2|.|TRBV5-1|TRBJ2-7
CASSTTKLAGAIEQYF
TGCGCCAGCAGCACTACCAAACTAGCGGGAGCAATAGAGCAGTACTTC
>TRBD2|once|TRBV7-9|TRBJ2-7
CASSTRSGRGYEQYF
TGTGCCAGCAGCACCCGAAGCGGGAGAGGGTACGAGCAGTACTTC
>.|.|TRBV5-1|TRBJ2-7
CASSLRVPRGSTYEQYF
TGCGCCAGCAGCTTAAGAGTTCCGCGCGGGTCTACCTACGAGCAGTACTTC
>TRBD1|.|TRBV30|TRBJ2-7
CAWSPLTGTGVWDEQYF
TGTGCCTGGAGTCCCCTGACCGGGACAGGGGTTTGGGACGAGCAGTACTTC
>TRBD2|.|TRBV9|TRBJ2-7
CASSSSGRALGEQYF
TGTGCCAGCAGCTCAAGCGGGAGGGCCCTTGGCGAGCAGTACTTC
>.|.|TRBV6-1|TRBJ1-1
CASSEAEGAMNTEAFF
TGTGCCAGCAGTGAAGCCGAGGGAGCAATGAACACTGAAGCTTTCTTT
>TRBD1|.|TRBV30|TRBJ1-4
CAFDRAEELFF
TGTGCCTTCGACAGGGCCGAAGAACTGTTTTTT
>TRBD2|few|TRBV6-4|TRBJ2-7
CASSDSVSGSFHEQYF
TGTGCCAGCAGTGACTCGGTTAGCGGGAGCTTCCACGAGCAGTACTTC
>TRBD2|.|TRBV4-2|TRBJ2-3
CASSQRTGRATDTQYF
TGTGCCAGCAGCCAGCGGACCGGGAGGGCTACAGATACGCAGTATTTT
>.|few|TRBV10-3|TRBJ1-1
CAISKDGGGTEAFF
TGTGCCATCAGCAAGGACGGGGGGGGTACTGAAGCTTTCTTT
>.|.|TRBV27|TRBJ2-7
CASLKSSSSYEQYF
TGTGCCAGCCTGAAGAGTTCGAGCTCCTACGAGCAGTACTTC
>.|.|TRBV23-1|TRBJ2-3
CASSQSATPTDTQYF
TGCGCCAGCAGTCAATCTGCTACCCCCACAGATACGCAGTATTTT
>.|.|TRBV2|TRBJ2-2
CASSVPGGRHTGELFF
TGTGCCAGCAGTGTCCCGGGCGGGCGACACACCGGGGAGCTGTTTTTT
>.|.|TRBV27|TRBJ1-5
CASSLQGDNQPQHF
TGTGCCAGCAGTTTACAGGGTGACAATCAGCCCCAGCATTTT
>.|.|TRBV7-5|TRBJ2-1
CVIPLGTGGYNEQFF
TGTGTCATCCCTCTCGGGACAGGGGGTTACAATGAGCAGTTCTTC
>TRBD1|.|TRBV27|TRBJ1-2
CASSSPLDRGKGYTF
TGTGCCAGCAGTTCACCCCTGGACAGGGGTAAAGGCTACACCTTC
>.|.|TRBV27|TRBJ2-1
CASSLLGGRNEQFF
TGTGCCAGCAGTTTATTGGGGGGGCGGAATGAGCAGTTCTTC
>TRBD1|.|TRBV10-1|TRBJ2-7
CASSGEDRGPSSSSYEQYF
TGCGCCAGCAGTGGTGAGGACAGGGGCCCGTCTTCGAGCTCCTACGAGCAGTACTTC
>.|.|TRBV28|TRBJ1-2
CASYQGAGRGLYTF
TGTGCCAGCTACCAGGGAGCGGGAAGGGGACTCTACACCTTC